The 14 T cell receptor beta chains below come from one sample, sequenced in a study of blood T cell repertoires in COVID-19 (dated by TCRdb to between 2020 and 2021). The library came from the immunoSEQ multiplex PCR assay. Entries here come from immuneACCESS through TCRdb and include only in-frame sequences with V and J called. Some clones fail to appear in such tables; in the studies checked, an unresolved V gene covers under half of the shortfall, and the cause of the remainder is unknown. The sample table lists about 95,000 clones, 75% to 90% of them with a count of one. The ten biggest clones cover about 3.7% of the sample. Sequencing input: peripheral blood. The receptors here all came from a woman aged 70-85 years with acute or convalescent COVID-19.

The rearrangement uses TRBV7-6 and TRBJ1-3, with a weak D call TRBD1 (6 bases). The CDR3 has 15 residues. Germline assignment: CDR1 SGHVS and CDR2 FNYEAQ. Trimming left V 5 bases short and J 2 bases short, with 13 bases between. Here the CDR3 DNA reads TGTGCCAGCAGCGCGATACAGGGTGCTGGAAACACCATATATTTT. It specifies CASSAIQGAGNTIYF.

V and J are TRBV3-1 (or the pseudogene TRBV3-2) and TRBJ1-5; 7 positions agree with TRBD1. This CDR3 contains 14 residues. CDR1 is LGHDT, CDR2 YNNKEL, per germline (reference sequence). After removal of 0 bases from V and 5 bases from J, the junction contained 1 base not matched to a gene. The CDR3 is CASSQDQGDQPQHF. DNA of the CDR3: TGTGCCAGCAGCCAAGACCAGGGGGATCAGCCCCAGCATTTT.

CDR3 in DNA: TGCGCCAGCAGCTTGGGCTGGCGACAGGACCATACCTACGAGCAGTACTTC. Translating it yields CASSLGWRQDHTYEQYF. The rearrangement links TRBV5-1 to TRBJ2-7; TRBD1 is a possible D gene (6 bases). The germline gives CDR1 SGHRS, CDR2 YFSETQ. Trimming removed 0 bases from V and 2 bases from J, with 18 bases in between. The CDR3 runs 17 residues.

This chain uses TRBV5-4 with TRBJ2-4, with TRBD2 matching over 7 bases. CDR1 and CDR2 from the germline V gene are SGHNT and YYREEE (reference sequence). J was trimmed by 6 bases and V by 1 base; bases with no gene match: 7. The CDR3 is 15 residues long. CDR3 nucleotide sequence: TGTGCCAGCAGCTTGAGGGGACTAAAAAGAAACATTCAGTACTTC. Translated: CASSLRGLKRNIQYF. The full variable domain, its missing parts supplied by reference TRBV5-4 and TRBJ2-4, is ETGVTQSPTHLIKTRGQQVTLRCSSQSGHNTVSWYQQALGQGPQFIFQYYREEENGRGNFPPRFSGLQFPNYSSELNVNALELDDSALYLCASSLRGLKRNIQYFGAGTRLSVL.

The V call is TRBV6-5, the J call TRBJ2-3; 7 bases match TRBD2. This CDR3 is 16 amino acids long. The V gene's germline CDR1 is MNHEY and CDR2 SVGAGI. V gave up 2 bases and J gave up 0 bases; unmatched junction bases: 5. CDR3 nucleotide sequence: TGTGCCAGCAGTTACCCGCGACTAGCAAGCACAGATACGCAGTATTTT. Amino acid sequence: CASSYPRLASTDTQYF.

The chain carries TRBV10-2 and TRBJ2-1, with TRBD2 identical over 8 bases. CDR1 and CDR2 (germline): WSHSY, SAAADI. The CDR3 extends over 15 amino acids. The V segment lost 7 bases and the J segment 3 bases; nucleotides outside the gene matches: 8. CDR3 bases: TGCGCCAGCAAAACCGCGGGGGGCCTCTACAATGAGCAGTTCTTC. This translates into CASKTAGGLYNEQFF.

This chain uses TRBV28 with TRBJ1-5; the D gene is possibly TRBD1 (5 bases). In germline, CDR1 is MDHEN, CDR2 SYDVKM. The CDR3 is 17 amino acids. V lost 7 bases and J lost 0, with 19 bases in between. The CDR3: CASTQEGRRGSNQPQHF. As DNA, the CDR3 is TGTGCCAGCACCCAGGAGGGGAGGAGAGGTAGCAATCAGCCCCAGCATTTT.

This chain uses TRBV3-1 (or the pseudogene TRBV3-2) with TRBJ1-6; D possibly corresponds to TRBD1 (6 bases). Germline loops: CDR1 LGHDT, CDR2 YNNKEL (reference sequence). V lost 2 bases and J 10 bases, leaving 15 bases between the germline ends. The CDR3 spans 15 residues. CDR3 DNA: TGTGCCAGCAGCCAATCTCAGGGGTTTGGGTCACCCCTCCACTTT. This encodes CASSQSQGFGSPLHF.

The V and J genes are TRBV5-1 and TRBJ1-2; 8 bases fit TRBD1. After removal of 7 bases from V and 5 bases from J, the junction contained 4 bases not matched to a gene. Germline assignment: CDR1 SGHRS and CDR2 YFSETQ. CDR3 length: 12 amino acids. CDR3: CASRTGFYGYTF. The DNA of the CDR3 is TGCGCCAGCCGGACAGGGTTTTATGGCTACACCTTC.

In DNA form, the CDR3 reads TGTGCCAGCAGTGACAGGGATACGAGCACCGGGGAGCTGTTTTTT. Amino acids: CASSDRDTSTGELFF. V usage is TRBV25-1 and J usage is TRBJ2-2; D is perhaps TRBD1 (5 bases). This CDR3 has 15 amino acids. Germline assignment: CDR1 MGHDK and CDR2 SYGVNS. The ends were cut back, 3 bases at V and 4 bases at J, with 12 bases in the middle.

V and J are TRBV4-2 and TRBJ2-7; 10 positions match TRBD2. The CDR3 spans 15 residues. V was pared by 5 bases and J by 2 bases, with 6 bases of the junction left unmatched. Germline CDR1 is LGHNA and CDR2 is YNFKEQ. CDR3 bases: TGTGCCAGCAGCATACGGACTAGCGGCACCTACGAGCAGTACTTC. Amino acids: CASSIRTSGTYEQYF.

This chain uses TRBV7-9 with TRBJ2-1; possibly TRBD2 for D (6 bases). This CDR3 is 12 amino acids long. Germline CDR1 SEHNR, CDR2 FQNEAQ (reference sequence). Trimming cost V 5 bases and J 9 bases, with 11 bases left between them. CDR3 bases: TGTGCCAGCAGCGGGGACTGGGTTGAGCAGTTCTTC. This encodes CASSGDWVEQFF.

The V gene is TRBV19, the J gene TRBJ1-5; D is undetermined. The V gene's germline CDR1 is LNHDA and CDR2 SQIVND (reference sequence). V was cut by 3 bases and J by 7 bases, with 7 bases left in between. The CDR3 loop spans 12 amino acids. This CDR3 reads CASSIGEQPQHF. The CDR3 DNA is TGTGCCAGTAGTATTGGGGAGCAGCCCCAGCATTTT.

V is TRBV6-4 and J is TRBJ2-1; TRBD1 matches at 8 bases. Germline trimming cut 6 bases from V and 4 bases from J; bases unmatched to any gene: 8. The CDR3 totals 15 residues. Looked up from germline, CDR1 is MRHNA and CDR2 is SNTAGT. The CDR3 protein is CASRRRTGRYNEQFF. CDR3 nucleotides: TGTGCCAGCAGACGTCGGACAGGGCGGTACAATGAGCAGTTCTTC.